The clone carrying this TCR beta chain was detected only a few times. Its target is not known. This sample was taken from a study of early T cells in non-severe SARS-CoV-2 infection. Background on the study: Investigators sequenced bulk RNA drawn from unsorted whole blood, and chains remained unpaired. General observations from the study: Matching with VDJdb favored anti-spike CD8 responses (missing private and CD4 specificities).

Unique molecular identifiers were affixed to single, distinct cDNA molecules. TCRdb independently ran MiXCR on the 5' RACE reads; one entry per CDR3 protein. The sample shows roughly 100,000 distinct CDR3 sequences, around 13% of them seen only once. CDR1 and CDR2 from the germline V gene are DFQATT and SNEGSKA (reference sequence). CDR3 length: 13 residues. V was cut by 3 bases and J by 6 bases, with 15 bases left in between. Material for sequencing was whole blood. V and J are TRBV20-1 and TRBJ2-7; unclear D gene. The source is an adult who was a healthcare worker with PCR-confirmed SARS-CoV-2 infection or an uninfected control (not recorded which). The chain's CDR3 is CSASSGPRLEQYF. The CDR3, as DNA: TGCAGTGCTAGTTCCGGGCCCCGCCTCGAGCAGTACTTC.